The entry that follows covers one T cell receptor (beta chain) sequence. The data are from a study of blood T cell repertoires in COVID-19. The overall study: Sites in the United States, Italy and Spain provided acute and convalescent COVID-19 samples. The analysed material was cDNA or gDNA that came from T cells, B-cell-depleted T cells, or PBMCs.

Original methodology: The assay estimated nucleated cells by amplifying reference gene primers. The data were produced by immunoSEQ multiplex PCR, yet TCRdb's version contains in-frame clones alone and is incomplete. The V and J calls and clone size come from that table; D and trimming were worked out from the DNA. This table holds approximately 400,000 clones, 70% to 90% found once. V lost 4 bases to trimming and J lost 2 bases, with 14 bases between them. CDR1 is SGHRS, CDR2 YFSETQ, per germline. The CDR3 runs 15 residues. The chain recombines TRBV5-1 with TRBJ2-3; D perhaps matches TRBD1 (6 bases). The source is a middle-aged man with acute or convalescent COVID-19. The sequencing sample was made of peripheral blood. DNA of the CDR3: TGCGCCAGCAGCAGGCAGGGGATTAACACAGATACGCAGTATTTT. This sequence encodes CASSRQGINTDTQYF.